This entry is about one TCR beta chain. The target antigen is unknown. Germline-derived CDR1 and CDR2 are DFQATT and SNEGSKA (reference sequence). V lost 6 bases and J lost 0, with 6 bases in between. The CDR3 has 12 residues. The sample belongs to a study of T cells after yellow fever vaccination. Looking at the study overall: Libraries from low-cell-number fractions were prepared with the SMART-Seq v4 Ultra Low Input RNA kit. Regarding the study as a whole: Abundant bulk-population clonotypes could contaminate the FACS-sorted repertoires. Boosting was followed by the reappearance of most primary-vaccination clones (about 96% CD4, about 90% CD8).

5'RACE template switching added a universal primer site and UMIs to TCR cDNA. TCRdb re-derived calls from the 5' RACE reads in MiXCR, one entry per CDR3 protein. The table shows 500,000 to 650,000 distinct CDR3 sequences, with about 15% occurring only once. This clonotype was obtained from a man aged 18 to 35 who received the YFV17D yellow fever vaccine. The chain employs TRBV20-1 and TRBJ1-3, with D unresolved. Sequencing used PBMCs, obtained roughly 5 days after the first yellow fever vaccination. The CDR3 nucleotides read TGCAGTGCAGAGAGCTCTGGAAACACCATATATTTT. Translation: CSAESSGNTIYF.